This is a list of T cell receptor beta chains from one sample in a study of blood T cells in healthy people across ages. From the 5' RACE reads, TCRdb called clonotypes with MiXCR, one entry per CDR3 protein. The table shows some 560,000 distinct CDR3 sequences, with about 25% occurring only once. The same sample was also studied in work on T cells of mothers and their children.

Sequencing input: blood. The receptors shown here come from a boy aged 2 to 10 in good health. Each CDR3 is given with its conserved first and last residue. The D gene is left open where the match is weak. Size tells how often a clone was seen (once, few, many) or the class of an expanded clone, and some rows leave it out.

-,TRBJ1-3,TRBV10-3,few,CAIGVQGGNTIYF,TGTGCCATCGGGGTACAGGGTGGAAACACCATATATTTT
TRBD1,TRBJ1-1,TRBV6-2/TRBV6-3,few,CAGRTGNEAFF,TGTGCCGGCCGGACAGGGAATGAAGCTTTCTTT
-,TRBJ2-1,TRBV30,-,CAWSISHHEQFF,TGTGCCTGGAGTATTAGTCACCATGAGCAGTTCTTC
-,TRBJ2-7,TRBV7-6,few,CASSLTFEKYF,TGTGCCAGCAGCTTAACATTCGAAAAGTACTTC
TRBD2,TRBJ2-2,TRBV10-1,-,CASSEASGMAGNTGELFF,TGCGCCAGCAGTGAAGCCAGCGGGATGGCGGGAAACACCGGGGAGCTGTTTTTT
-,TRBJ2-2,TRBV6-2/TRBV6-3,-,CATQLPGELFF,TGTGCCACCCAACTTCCCGGGGAGCTGTTTTTT
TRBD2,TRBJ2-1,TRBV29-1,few,CSVEGLLAGDEQFF,TGCAGCGTGGAGGGGTTACTAGCGGGCGATGAGCAGTTCTTC
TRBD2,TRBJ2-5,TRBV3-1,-,CASSQASGGLGEQYF,TGTGCCAGCAGCCAAGCCTCGGGAGGCCTAGGAGAGCAGTACTTC
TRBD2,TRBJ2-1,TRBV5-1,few,CASSLDGLADNEQFF,TGCGCCAGCAGCTTGGATGGACTAGCGGACAATGAGCAGTTCTTC
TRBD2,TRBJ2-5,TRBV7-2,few,CASSASGKETQYF,TGTGCCAGCAGCGCTAGCGGGAAAGAGACCCAGTACTTC
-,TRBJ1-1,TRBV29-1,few,CSVRLGGGWTEAFF,TGCAGCGTTCGGCTGGGGGGAGGATGGACTGAAGCTTTCTTT
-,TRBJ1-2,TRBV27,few,CASSLSVVALGGYTF,TGTGCCAGCAGTTTATCGGTGGTGGCACTCGGAGGCTACACCTTC
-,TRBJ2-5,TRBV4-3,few,CASSQDWGLQETQYF,TGCGCCAGCAGCCAAGATTGGGGGCTCCAAGAGACCCAGTACTTC
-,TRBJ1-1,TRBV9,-,CASSGSTPEAFF,TGTGCCAGCAGCGGATCTACTCCTGAAGCTTTCTTT
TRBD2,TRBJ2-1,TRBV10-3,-,CEHWERGEGNEQFF,TGTGAACACTGGGAGCGGGGGGAGGGCAATGAGCAGTTCTTC
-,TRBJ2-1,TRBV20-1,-,CSARAGETKGNEQFF,TGCAGTGCTAGAGCCGGGGAGACTAAGGGCAATGAGCAGTTCTTC
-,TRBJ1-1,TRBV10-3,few,CAISGLKFVGVGNTEAFF,TGTGCCATCAGTGGGTTAAAATTTGTAGGGGTGGGGAACACTGAAGCTTTCTTT
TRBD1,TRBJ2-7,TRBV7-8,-,CASSPRDRVGQYEQYF,TGTGCCAGCAGCCCGCGAGACAGGGTAGGACAGTACGAGCAGTACTTC
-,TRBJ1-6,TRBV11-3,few,CASSLVAPSSSGPPLHF,TGTGCCAGCAGCTTAGTCGCCCCCTCTTCTTCAGGGCCACCCCTCCACTTT
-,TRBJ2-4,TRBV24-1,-,CATSEQGTKNIQYF,TGTGCCACCAGTGAACAGGGCACTAAGAACATTCAGTACTTC
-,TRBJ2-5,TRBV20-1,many,CSAKRETQYF,TGCAGTGCTAAGAGGGAGACCCAGTACTTC
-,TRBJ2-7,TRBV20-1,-,CSARDIAALGPYEQYF,TGCAGTGCTAGAGATATCGCGGCCCTGGGCCCTTACGAGCAGTACTTC
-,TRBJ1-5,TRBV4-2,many,CASSQEQGASNQPQHF,TGTGCCAGCAGCCAAGAACAGGGTGCGAGCAATCAGCCCCAGCATTTT
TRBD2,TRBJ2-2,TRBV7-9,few,CASSLLAGRTGELFF,TGTGCCAGCAGCTTACTAGCGGGAAGGACCGGGGAGCTGTTTTTT
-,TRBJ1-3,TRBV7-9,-,CASSRLPVDRSSGNTIYF,TGTGCCAGCAGTCGCCTCCCCGTTGACCGCAGCTCTGGAAACACCATATATTTT
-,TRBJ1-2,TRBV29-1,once,CSVGNRTSVHTF,TGCAGCGTGGGGAACAGGACCTCAGTCCACACCTTC
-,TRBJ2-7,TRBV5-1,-,CASSLRQSHYEQYF,TGCGCCAGCAGCTTGAGACAGTCCCACTACGAGCAGTACTTC
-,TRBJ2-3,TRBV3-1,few,CASSQWGAADTQYF,TGTGCCAGCAGCCAATGGGGGGCAGCAGATACGCAGTATTTT
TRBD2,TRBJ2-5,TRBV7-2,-,CASSLGYLAGAPEETQYF,TGTGCCAGCAGCTTAGGGTACCTAGCGGGGGCACCTGAAGAGACCCAGTACTTC
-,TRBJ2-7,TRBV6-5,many,CASSPHVRAVGEQYF,TGTGCCAGCAGTCCCCACGTCCGGGCCGTGGGCGAGCAGTACTTC
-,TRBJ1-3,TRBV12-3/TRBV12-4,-,CASSLAVNPSGNTIYF,TGTGCCAGCAGTTTAGCGGTCAATCCCTCTGGAAACACCATATATTTT
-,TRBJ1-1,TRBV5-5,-,CASSLRPPMNTEAFF,TGTGCCAGCAGCTTGCGGCCCCCCATGAACACTGAAGCTTTCTTT
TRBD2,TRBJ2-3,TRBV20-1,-,CSARLLAAGATGDTQYF,TGCAGTGCTAGACTTCTAGCGGCGGGAGCTACCGGGGATACGCAGTATTTT
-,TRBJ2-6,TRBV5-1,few,CASSSSAPGANVLTF,TGCGCCAGCAGCTCTTCAGCGCCTGGGGCCAACGTCCTGACTTTC
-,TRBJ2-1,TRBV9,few,CASSVRASEQFF,TGTGCCAGCAGCGTAAGGGCGAGTGAGCAGTTCTTC
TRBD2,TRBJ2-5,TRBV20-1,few,CSARGIAGDTGTQYF,TGCAGTGCTAGAGGGATAGCGGGAGACACAGGGACCCAGTACTTC
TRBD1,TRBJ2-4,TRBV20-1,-,CSAREAGQGTYF,TGCAGTGCTAGAGAGGCCGGACAGGGAACGTACTTC
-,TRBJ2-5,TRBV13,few,CASSLRRKDQETQYF,TGTGCCAGCAGCTTACGTCGGAAAGATCAAGAGACCCAGTACTTC
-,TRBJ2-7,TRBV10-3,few,CAISRRGDSSSSYEQYF,TGTGCCATCAGTCGGAGGGGCGACAGCTCTAGCTCCTACGAGCAGTACTTC
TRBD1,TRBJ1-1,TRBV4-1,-,CASSQEGTGGTNEAFF,TGCGCCAGCAGCCAAGAAGGGACAGGGGGAACAAATGAAGCTTTCTTT
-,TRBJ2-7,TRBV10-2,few,CASLEGPANYEQYF,TGCGCCAGCCTCGAGGGGCCTGCGAACTACGAGCAGTACTTC
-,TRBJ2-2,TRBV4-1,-,CASSQLPGELFF,TGCGCCAGCAGCCAACTTCCCGGGGAGCTGTTTTTT
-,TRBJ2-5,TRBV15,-,CATSADRVRQTQYF,TGTGCCACCAGCGCGGATAGGGTTAGGCAGACCCAGTACTTC
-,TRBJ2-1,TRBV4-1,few,CASSHFKRDYNEQFF,TGCGCCAGCAGCCATTTCAAGCGAGACTACAATGAGCAGTTCTTC
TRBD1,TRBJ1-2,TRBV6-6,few,CASSFGTGGYTF,TGTGCCAGCAGTTTTGGGACAGGTGGCTACACCTTC
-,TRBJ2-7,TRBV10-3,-,CAISEVEDIPHEQYF,TGTGCCATCAGTGAGGTCGAGGACATCCCCCACGAGCAGTACTTC
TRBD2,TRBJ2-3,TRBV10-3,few,CAISPTSGGSGTQYF,TGCGCCATCAGCCCGACTAGCGGGGGATCAGGTACGCAGTATTTT
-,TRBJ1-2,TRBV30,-,CAWRGQTYGYTF,TGTGCCTGGAGAGGGCAGACCTATGGCTACACCTTC
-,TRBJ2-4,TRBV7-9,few,CASSLIRLERRVKNIQYF,TGTGCCAGCAGCTTAATAAGACTGGAACGAAGGGTCAAAAACATTCAGTACTTC
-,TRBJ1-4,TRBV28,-,CASFEYGNEKLFF,TGTGCCAGCTTCGAATATGGGAATGAAAAACTGTTTTTT
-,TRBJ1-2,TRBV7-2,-,CASSLGGLGGYTF,TGTGCCAGCAGCTTGGGAGGGCTGGGTGGCTACACCTTC
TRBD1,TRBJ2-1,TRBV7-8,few,CASSTPDREWGNEQFF,TGTGCCAGCAGCACCCCGGACAGGGAATGGGGCAATGAGCAGTTCTTC
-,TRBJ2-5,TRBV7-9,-,CASSLRYQGQETQYF,TGTGCCAGCAGCTTAAGATACCAGGGACAAGAGACCCAGTACTTC
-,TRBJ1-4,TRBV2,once,CASRRPGSGEKLFF,TGTGCCAGCAGACGCCCAGGGTCTGGTGAAAAACTGTTTTTT
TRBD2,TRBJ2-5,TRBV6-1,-,CASSAGLARGQETQYF,TGTGCCAGCAGTGCCGGACTAGCGCGGGGGCAAGAGACCCAGTACTTC
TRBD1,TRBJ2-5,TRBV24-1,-,CATSDAPGTGEGETRYF,TGTGCCACCAGTGATGCCCCCGGGACAGGGGAAGGAGAGACCCGGTACTTC
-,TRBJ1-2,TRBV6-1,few,CASSPSREYGYTF,TGTGCCAGCAGTCCCAGCAGGGAATATGGCTACACCTTC